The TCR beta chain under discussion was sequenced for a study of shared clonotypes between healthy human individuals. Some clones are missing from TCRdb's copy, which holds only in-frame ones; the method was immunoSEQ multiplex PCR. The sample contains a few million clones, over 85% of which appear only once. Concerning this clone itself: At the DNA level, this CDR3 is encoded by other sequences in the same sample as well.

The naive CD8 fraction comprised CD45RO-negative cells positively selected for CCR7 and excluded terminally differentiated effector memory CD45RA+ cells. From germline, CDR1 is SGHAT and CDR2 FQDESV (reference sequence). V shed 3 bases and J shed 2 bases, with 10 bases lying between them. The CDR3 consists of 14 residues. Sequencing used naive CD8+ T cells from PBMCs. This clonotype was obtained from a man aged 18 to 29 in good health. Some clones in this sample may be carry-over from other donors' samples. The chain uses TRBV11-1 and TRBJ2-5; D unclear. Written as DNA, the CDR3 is TGTGCCAGCAGCTTGGTTCGCGGACAAGAGACCCAGTACTTC. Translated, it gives CASSLVRGQETQYF.